The entry below gives a single T cell receptor beta chain sequence along with its context. Its target is not known. The primer mix had 52 TRBV and 13 TRBJ primers. Profiling relied on immunoSEQ multiplex PCR, and the TCRdb table lists in-frame clones only, not all of them. The repertoire has almost 30,000 clones, under 95% of them found once; the top ten carry about 1.6%. Regulatory (CD25-high CD127-low) and conventional (CD25-low CD127-high) CD4+ T cells were sorted separately. This entry belongs to a study of regulatory T cells. Per germline, CDR1 SGHRS and CDR2 YFSETQ. The CDR3 has 15 amino acids. Trimming removed 7 bases from V and 3 bases from J, with 17 bases in between. General study points: Hydrophobic residues at CDR3 positions 6 and 7 were enriched in conventional CD4+ T cells of CD3G-deficient patients. Regulatory T cells showed the strongest V-J pair restriction and V/J gene skewing among patient repertoires.

Sequencing input: conventional CD4+ T cells sorted from blood. V and J are TRBV5-1 and TRBJ2-4; D tentatively fits TRBD1 or TRBD2 (6 bases each). The sequence derives from a person aged 18 to 29 with CD3G deficiency. DNA for the CDR3: TGCGCCAGCCGGCAGGGCGGAGGGGGCAAAAACATTCAGTACTTC. Residues: CASRQGGGGKNIQYF.